The subject of this entry is one T cell receptor (beta chain). RNA transcripts provided the template for amplifying TCR beta CDR3 regions. In the first round, RT-PCR was carried out with HTBI primers, and a multiplex PCR formed the second round. TCRdb reanalysed the multiplex PCR reads using MiXCR and keeps one entry per CDR3 protein. Of about 740,000 distinct CDR3 sequences listed, roughly 40% are singletons. Per the germline V gene, CDR1 is DFQATT and CDR2 is SNEGSKA (reference sequence). V was pared by 6 bases and J by 6 bases, with 24 bases of the junction left unmatched. The CDR3 has 18 residues. This specimen comes from a study of Graves' ophthalmopathy and Graves' hyperthyroidism. Thyroid ultrasound, orbital computed tomography, TRAb, serum thyroxine and clinical symptoms formed the basis of diagnosis.

This chain joins TRBV20-1 and TRBJ2-7; 9 bases match TRBD1. The sequence derives from an adult man with Graves' ophthalmopathy. The sequenced sample consisted of peripheral blood. The CDR3, as DNA: TGCAGTGCCCTAAGCCGACAGGGGGTCGGGAGCGTGGGAGGCGAGCAGTACTTC. Translation: CSALSRQGVGSVGGEQYF.